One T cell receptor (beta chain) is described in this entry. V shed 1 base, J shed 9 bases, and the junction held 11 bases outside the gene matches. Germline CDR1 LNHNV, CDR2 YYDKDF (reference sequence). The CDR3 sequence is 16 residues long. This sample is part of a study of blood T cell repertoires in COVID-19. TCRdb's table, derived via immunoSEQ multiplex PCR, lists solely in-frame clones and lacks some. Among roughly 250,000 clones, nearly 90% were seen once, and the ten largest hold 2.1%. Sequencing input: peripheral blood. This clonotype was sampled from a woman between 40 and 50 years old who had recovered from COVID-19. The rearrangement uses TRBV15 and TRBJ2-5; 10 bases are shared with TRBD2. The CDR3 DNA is TGTGCCACCAGCAGAGTCACTAGCGGGAAGGAGTTGGCCCAGTACTTC. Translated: CATSRVTSGKELAQYF.